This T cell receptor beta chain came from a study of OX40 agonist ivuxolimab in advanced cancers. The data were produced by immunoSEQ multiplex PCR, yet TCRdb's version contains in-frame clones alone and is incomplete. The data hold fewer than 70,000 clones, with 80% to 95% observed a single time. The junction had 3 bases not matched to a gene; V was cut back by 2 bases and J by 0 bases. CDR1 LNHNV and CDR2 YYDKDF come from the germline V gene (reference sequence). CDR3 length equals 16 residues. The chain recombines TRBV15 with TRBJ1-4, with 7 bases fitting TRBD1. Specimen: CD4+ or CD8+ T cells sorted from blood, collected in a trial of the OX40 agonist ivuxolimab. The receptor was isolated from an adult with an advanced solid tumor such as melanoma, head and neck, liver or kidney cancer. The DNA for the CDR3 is TGTGCCACCAGCAGAACTACAGGGGCAACTAATGAAAAACTGTTTTTT. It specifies CATSRTTGATNEKLFF. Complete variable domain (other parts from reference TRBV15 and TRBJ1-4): DAMVIQNPRYQVTQFGKPVTLSCSQTLNHNVMYWYQQKSSQAPKLLFHYYDKDFNNEADTPDNFQSRRPNTSFCFLDIRSPGLGDTAMYLCATSRTTGATNEKLFFGSGTQLSVL.